The entry below describes one TCR beta chain. Original methodology: Reference gene primer amplification gave estimated nucleated cell counts. Assay: immunoSEQ multiplex PCR; the TCRdb copy retains only in-frame clones and omits some. That table furnishes V, J and clone size, whereas the DNA furnished D and trimming. Altogether about 59,000 clones are present, roughly four fifths being singletons, with the ten largest covering roughly 10%. V dropped 1 base and J dropped 0 bases, with 10 bases sitting between them. CDR3 length: 16 residues. Germline-derived CDR1 and CDR2 are LNHNV and YYDKDF (reference sequence). This sample is part of a study of blood T cell repertoires in COVID-19. Background on the study: Both acute and convalescent COVID-19 samples were obtained from the United States, Italy and Spain. In each case, the material was cDNA or gDNA derived from T cells, B-cell-depleted T cells, or PBMCs.

Sequences were obtained from peripheral blood. J is TRBJ2-1 and V is TRBV15; D is undetermined. The clonotype originates from a human donor in a cohort sampled during active COVID-19. The CDR3 nucleotides read TGTGCCACCAGCAGAGTTCGATACAGCTCCTACAATGAGCAGTTCTTC. Its translation is CATSRVRYSSYNEQFF.